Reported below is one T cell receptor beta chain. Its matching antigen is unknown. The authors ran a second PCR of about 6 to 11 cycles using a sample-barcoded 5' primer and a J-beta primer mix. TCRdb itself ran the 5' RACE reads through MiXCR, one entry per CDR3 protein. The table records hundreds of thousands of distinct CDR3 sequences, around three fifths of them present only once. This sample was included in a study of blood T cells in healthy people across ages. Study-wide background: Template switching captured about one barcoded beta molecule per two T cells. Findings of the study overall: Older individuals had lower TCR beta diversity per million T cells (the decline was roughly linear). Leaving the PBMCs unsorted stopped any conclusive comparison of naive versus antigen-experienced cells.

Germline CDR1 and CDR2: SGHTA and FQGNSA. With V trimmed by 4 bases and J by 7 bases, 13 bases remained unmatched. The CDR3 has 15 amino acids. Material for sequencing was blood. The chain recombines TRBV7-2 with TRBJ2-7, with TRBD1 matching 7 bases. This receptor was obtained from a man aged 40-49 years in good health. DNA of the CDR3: TGTGCCAGCAGCTCTCTCAGGACAGGCCTCGATGAGCAGTACTTC. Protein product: CASSSLRTGLDEQYF.